This TCR beta chain was found in a study of blood T cells in healthy people across ages. Study-wide points: A strong correlation was seen between TCR beta diversity and naive T cell percentage.

Sample-barcoded 5' priming and a J-beta primer mix drove a second PCR of roughly 6 to 12 cycles. The authors tagged each cDNA molecule using a template-switch adaptor with 12 random nucleotides. Each CDR3 protein gets one entry after TCRdb re-called the 5' RACE reads with MiXCR. The top ten clones hold less than 0.75% of a sample with roughly 1,000,000 distinct CDR3 sequences, approximately 25% of them seen once. CDR1 and CDR2 (germline): MNHNY, SVGAGI (reference sequence). Trimming cost V 2 bases and J 3 bases; bases outside gene matches: 4. This CDR3 has 15 residues. On this clonotype itself: Its antigen is as yet unknown.

Separately, the same data were catalogued under a study of T cells of mothers and their children. Turning to that study: The study sampled three healthy Caucasian mothers and their six children. Barcodes for each sample and 2-4 random nucleotides were added by the M1S primer used in the second PCR.

The J gene is TRBJ1-1, the V gene TRBV6-6; TRBD1 matches at 9 bases. The TCR comes from a girl aged 2 to 9 in good health. Material: blood. The CDR3: CASSYLQGAYTEAFF. In DNA, the CDR3 is TGTGCCAGCAGTTACCTACAGGGGGCATACACTGAAGCTTTCTTT.